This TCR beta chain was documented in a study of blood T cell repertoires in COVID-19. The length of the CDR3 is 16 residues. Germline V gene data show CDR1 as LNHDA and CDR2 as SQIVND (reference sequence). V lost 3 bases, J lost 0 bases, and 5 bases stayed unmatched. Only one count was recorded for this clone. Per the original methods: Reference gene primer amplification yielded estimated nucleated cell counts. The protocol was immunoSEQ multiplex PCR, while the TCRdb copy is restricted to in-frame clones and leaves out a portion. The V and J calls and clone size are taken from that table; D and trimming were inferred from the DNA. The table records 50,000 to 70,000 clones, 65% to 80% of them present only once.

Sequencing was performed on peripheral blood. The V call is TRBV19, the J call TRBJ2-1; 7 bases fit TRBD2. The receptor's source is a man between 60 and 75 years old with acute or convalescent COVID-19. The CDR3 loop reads CASSMRSGISYNEQFF. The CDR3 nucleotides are TGTGCCAGTAGTATGAGGAGCGGGATCTCCTACAATGAGCAGTTCTTC. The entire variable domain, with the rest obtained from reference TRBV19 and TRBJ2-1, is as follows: DGGITQSPKYLFRKEGQNVTLSCEQNLNHDAMYWYRQDPGQGLRLIYYSQIVNDFQKGDIAEGYSVSREKKESFPLTVTSAQKNPTAFYLCASSMRSGISYNEQFFGPGTRLTVL.